The source of this T cell receptor beta chain is a study of blood T cells in healthy people across ages. This clonotype appeared a few times. With a J-beta primer mix and a sample-barcoded 5' primer, a second PCR ran roughly 6 to 11 cycles. TCRdb re-analysed the 5' RACE reads in MiXCR, keeping a single row per CDR3 protein. The sample consists of 750,000 to 950,000 distinct CDR3 sequences, roughly 24% of them appearing once. These data were likewise used in another study, on T cells of mothers and their children. Per that paper: All extracted RNA went into cDNA synthesis, roughly 1.5 ug per 15 ul. When mothers and children were related, their normalized repertoire overlap, which was always slightly higher, did not differ significantly from that of unrelated pairs.

Sequencing was carried out using blood. The sequence was collected from a boy aged 10-17 years in good health.

The CDR3 is CASSPLVGEDEQYF. The CDR3 region has the DNA TGCGCCAGCAGCCCTTTAGTGGGGGAGGACGAGCAGTACTTC. The chain uses TRBV4-1 and TRBJ2-7, with TRBD2 as a possible D gene (6 bases). In germline, CDR1 is MGHRA, CDR2 YSYEKL. This CDR3 contains 14 residues. Trimming stripped 4 bases from V and 5 bases from J, with 15 bases between.